Below are 3 T cell receptor beta chains sequenced from a single sample in a study of T cells in Graves' hyperthyroidism and ophthalmopathy. Amplification targeted TCR beta CDR3 regions from RNA transcripts. Using the HTBI primer set, a first-round RT-PCR was run on the TCR CDR3. TCRdb processed the multiplex PCR reads anew with MiXCR; each CDR3 protein has one entry. This table has a few hundred thousand distinct CDR3 sequences, 46% appearing once. The sequenced material came from peripheral blood or thyroid tissue (not recorded which). The receptors here all came from a woman between 18 and 29 years old with Graves' hyperthyroidism.

The chain combines TRBV7-9 with TRBJ2-7; 8 nucleotides align to TRBD1. Trimming cost V 5 bases and J 1 base; bases outside gene matches: 7. The CDR3 covers 15 residues. Germline CDR1 SEHNR, CDR2 FQNEAQ (reference sequence). For the CDR3, the DNA is TGTGCCAGCAGCCAAGAACAGGGGGGTTCCTACGAGCAGTACTTC. As protein: CASSQEQGGSYEQYF.

V gene TRBV7-2 combines with J gene TRBJ1-4; TRBD1 aligns across 9 bases. Germline V gives CDR1 SGHTA, CDR2 FQGNSA. Germline trimming cut 3 bases from V and 7 bases from J; bases unmatched to any gene: 6. The CDR3 runs to 15 residues. CDR3 residues: CASSFEGTGSEKLFF. CDR3 nucleotide sequence: TGTGCCAGCAGCTTTGAAGGGACAGGGTCTGAAAAACTGTTTTTT.

This clonotype was recorded a few times. The rearrangement uses TRBV18 and TRBJ2-5, with TRBD1 matching over 8 bases. This CDR3 is built from 15 residues. With V trimmed by 3 bases and J by 3 bases, 6 bases remained unmatched. CDR1 and CDR2 (germline): KGHSH, LQKENI. The CDR3 region is CASSPTGTGKETQYF. The CDR3 DNA is TGTGCCAGCTCACCTACCGGGACAGGAAAAGAGACCCAGTACTTC.